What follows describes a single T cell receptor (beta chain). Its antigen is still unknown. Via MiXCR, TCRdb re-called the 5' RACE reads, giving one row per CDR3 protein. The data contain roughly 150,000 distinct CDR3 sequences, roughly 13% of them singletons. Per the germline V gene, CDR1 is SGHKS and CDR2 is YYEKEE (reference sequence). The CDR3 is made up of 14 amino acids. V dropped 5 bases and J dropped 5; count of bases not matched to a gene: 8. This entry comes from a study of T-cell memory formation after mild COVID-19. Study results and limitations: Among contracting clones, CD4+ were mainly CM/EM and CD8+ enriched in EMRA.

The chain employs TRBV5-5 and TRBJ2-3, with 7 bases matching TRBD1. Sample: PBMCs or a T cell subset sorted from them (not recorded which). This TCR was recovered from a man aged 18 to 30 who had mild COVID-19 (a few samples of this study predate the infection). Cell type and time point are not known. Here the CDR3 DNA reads TGTGCCAGCAGTGTGGACAGGTGGGGAGATACGCAGTATTTT. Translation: CASSVDRWGDTQYF.